This T cell receptor (beta chain) was profiled in a study of TIL therapy for anti-PD-1-resistant metastatic lung cancer. Study as a whole: Progressing patients received lymphodepletion, expanded TIL infusion and IL-2. Several tumors were EGFR-mutant and two were ALK-rearranged. Study outcomes and limitations: The baseline peripheral repertoire was partially replaced by infused TIL clonotypes that later decayed.

As to this clone: The antigen is not known.

Time point indicated: pre-treatment sample, taken before nivolumab and TIL therapy. The CDR3 is 17 amino acids. Germline values: CDR1 LGHNA, CDR2 YSLEER. V was cut by 2 bases and J by 2 bases, with 17 bases left in between. Sequencing used immunoSEQ v3. The data were produced by immunoSEQ multiplex PCR, yet TCRdb's version contains in-frame clones alone and is incomplete. The profile covers nearly 60,000 clones, with roughly 80% appearing a single time and less than 2% taken by the ten largest. J is TRBJ2-3 and V is TRBV4-3, with D possibly matching TRBD2 (5 bases). The TCR comes from a person aged 25 to 85 with non-small cell lung cancer. The source was blood, collected at baseline. The DNA of the CDR3 is TGCGCCAGCAGCCAATGGGCTCGGGATGGAGTCACAGATACGCAGTATTTT. This translates into CASSQWARDGVTDTQYF.